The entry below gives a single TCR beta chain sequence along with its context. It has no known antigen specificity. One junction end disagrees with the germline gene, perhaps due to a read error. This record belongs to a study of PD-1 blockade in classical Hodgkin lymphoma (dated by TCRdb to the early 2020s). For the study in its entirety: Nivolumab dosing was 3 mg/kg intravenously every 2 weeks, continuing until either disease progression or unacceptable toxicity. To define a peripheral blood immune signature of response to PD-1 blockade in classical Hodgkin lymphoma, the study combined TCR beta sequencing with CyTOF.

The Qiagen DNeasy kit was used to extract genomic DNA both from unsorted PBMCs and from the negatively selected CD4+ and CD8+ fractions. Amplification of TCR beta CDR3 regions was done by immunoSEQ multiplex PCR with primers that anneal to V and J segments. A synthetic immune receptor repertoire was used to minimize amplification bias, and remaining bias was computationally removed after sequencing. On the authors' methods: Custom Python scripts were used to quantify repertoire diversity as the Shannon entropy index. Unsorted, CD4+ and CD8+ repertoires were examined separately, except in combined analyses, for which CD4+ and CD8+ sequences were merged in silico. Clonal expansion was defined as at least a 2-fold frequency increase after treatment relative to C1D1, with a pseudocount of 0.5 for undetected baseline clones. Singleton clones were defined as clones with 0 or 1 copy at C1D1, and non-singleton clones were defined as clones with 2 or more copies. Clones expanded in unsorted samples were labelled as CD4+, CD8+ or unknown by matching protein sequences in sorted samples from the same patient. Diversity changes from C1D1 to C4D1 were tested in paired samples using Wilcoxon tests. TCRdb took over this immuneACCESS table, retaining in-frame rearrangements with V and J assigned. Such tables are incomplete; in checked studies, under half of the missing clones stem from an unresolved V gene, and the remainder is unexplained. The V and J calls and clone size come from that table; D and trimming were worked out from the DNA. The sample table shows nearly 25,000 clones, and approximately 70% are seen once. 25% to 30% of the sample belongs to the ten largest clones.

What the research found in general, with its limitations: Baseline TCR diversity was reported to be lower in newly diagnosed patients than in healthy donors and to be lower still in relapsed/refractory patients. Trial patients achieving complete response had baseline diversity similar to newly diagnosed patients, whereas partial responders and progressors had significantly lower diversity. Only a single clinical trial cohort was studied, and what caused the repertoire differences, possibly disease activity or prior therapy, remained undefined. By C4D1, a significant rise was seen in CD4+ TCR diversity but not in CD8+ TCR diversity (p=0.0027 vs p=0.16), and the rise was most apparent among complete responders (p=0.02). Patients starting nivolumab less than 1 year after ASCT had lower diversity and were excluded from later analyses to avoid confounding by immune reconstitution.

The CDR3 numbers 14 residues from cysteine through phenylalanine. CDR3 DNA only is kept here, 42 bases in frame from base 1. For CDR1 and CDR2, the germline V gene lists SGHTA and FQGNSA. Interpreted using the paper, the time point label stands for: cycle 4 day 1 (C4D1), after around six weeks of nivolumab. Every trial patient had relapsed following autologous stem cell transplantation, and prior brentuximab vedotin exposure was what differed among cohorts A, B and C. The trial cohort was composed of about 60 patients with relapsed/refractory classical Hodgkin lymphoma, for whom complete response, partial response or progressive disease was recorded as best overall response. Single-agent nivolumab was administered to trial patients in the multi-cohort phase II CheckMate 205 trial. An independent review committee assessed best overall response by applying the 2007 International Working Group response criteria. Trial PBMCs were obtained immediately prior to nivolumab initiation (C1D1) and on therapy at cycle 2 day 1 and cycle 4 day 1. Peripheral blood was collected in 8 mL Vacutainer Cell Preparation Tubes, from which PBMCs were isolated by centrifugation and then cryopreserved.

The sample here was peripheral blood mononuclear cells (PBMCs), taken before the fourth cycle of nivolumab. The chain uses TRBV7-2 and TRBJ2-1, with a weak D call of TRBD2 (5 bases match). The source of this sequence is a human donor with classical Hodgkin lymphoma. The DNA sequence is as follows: TGTGCCAGCAAAGTGGACTTACTTTACAATGAGCAGCTCTTC. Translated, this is CASKVDLLYNEQLF.